The 23 T cell receptor beta chains in this list originate from one sample, sequenced in a study of T cell responses to AZD1222 COVID-19 vaccine. This table comes from immunoSEQ multiplex PCR, and its TCRdb copy is limited to in-frame clones, with some not included. The table has 250,000 or so clones, about 92% seen once. The specimen was peripheral blood, collected on day 0 of AZD1222 vaccination. All receptors come from an adult in good health.

The chain combines TRBV15 with TRBJ1-5; D might be TRBD1 (5 bases). Trimming took 1 base from V and 2 from J, leaving 9 bases between them. The CDR3 sequence is 15 residues long. The germline gives CDR1 LNHNV, CDR2 YYDKDF (reference sequence). Here the CDR3 DNA reads TGTGCCACCAGCAGAGGTCAACAGGGCAATCAGCCCCAGCATTTT. It is translated as CATSRGQQGNQPQHF. Complete variable domain (other parts from reference TRBV15 and TRBJ1-5): DAMVIQNPRYQVTQFGKPVTLSCSQTLNHNVMYWYQQKSSQAPKLLFHYYDKDFNNEADTPDNFQSRRPNTSFCFLDIRSPGLGDTAMYLCATSRGQQGNQPQHFGDGTRLSIL.

V is TRBV24-1 and J is TRBJ1-1, with TRBD1 matching over 10 bases. J lost 5 bases, V lost 5 bases, and 10 bases had no gene match. CDR1 KGHDR and CDR2 SFDVKD come from the germline V gene. The CDR3 runs to 16 residues. CDR3 loop: CATSGRGTGAKTEAFF. The CDR3 DNA is TGTGCCACCAGTGGGAGGGGGACAGGGGCAAAGACTGAAGCTTTCTTT.

The chain couples TRBV5-4 to TRBJ2-3, with TRBD2 matching 9 bases. Germline V lookup: CDR1 SGHNT, CDR2 YYREEE (reference sequence). V lost 1 base and J lost 2; bases outside the gene matches: 2. This CDR3 contains 15 residues. The CDR3 protein is CASSLLAGTTDTQYF. The DNA of the CDR3 is TGTGCCAGCAGCTTGCTAGCGGGAACCACAGATACGCAGTATTTT.

This chain joins TRBV27 and TRBJ2-7, with D unresolved. Trimming took off 9 bases at V and 6 bases at J, with 9 bases between the two ends. Germline CDR1 is MNHEY and CDR2 is SMNVEV (reference sequence). The CDR3 has 10 amino acids. CDR3 in amino acids: CARSCGEQYF. Written as DNA, the CDR3 is TGTGCCAGGTCCTGTGGCGAGCAGTACTTC.

As for this clone: The same CDR3 arises from other DNA sequences in this sample as well. This rearrangement joins TRBV5-1 to TRBJ2-7; 8 nucleotides agree with TRBD1. Germline V gene sequence: CDR1 SGHRS, CDR2 YFSETQ. CDR3 length: 14 residues. Germline trimming cut 3 bases from V and 3 bases from J; bases unmatched to any gene: 5. The CDR3: CASSSTGGSYEQYF. The CDR3 DNA reads as TGCGCCAGCAGCTCAACAGGGGGGAGCTACGAGCAGTACTTC.

The V and J genes are TRBV6-2 or TRBV6-3 and TRBJ2-7, with a possible D match to TRBD1 (5 bases). The V gene's germline CDR1 is MNHEY and CDR2 SVGEGT. Trimming removed 3 bases from V and 0 bases from J, with 12 bases in between. The CDR3 has 15 amino acids. This chain's CDR3 is CASSYTPRDSYEQYF. The DNA for the CDR3 is TGTGCCAGCAGTTATACCCCCAGGGACTCCTACGAGCAGTACTTC.

This clone has just one count. Other DNA sequences of this sample code for an identical CDR3. The J gene is TRBJ1-5, the V gene TRBV19; no clear D gene. CDR1 is LNHDA and CDR2 is SQIVND in the germline V gene (reference sequence). There are 12 residues in the CDR3. The V end was cut by 2 bases, the J end by 5 bases, with 4 bases between. The CDR3 DNA reads TGTGCCAGTAGTATACTGGATCAGCCCCAGCATTTT. Translation gives CASSILDQPQHF.

The J gene is TRBJ1-2, the V gene TRBV24-1, with unresolved D. The V and J ends lost 0 bases and 2 bases respectively, with 6 bases between them. Per germline, CDR1 KGHDR and CDR2 SFDVKD. This CDR3 contains 14 residues. DNA of the CDR3: TGTGCCACCAGTGATTTGCGCCAGAACTATGGCTACACCTTC. Translation: CATSDLRQNYGYTF.

This chain links TRBV30 with TRBJ2-1; D may correspond to TRBD1 or TRBD2 (5 bases each). The V end lost 4 bases, the J end lost 3 bases, and 16 bases lay between the germline ends. The length of the CDR3 is 15 residues. The germline V gene has CDR1 GTSNPN and CDR2 SVGIG (reference sequence). This CDR3 is CAWIVEGLRYNEQFF. For the CDR3, the DNA is TGTGCCTGGATCGTAGAGGGGCTACGCTACAATGAGCAGTTCTTC.

This clone appeared a single time. The rearrangement links TRBV28 to TRBJ1-1; D is uncertain. The CDR3 consists of 12 residues. Trimming took off 6 bases at V and 11 bases at J, with 16 bases between the two ends. Looked up from germline, CDR1 is MDHEN and CDR2 is SYDVKM. This chain's CDR3 is CASSSLTENAFF. The DNA for the CDR3 is TGTGCCAGCAGCTCCTTAACTGAGAACGCTTTCTTT.

The chain combines TRBV28 with TRBJ1-2, with a weak D call TRBD1 (5 bases). Trimming removed 5 bases at V and 8 bases at J, with 9 bases between. This CDR3 has 11 residues. Germline values: CDR1 MDHEN, CDR2 SYDVKM. CDR3 nucleotides: TGTGCCAGCAGTCTAGGGGTAGGCTACACCTTC. Translation: CASSLGVGYTF.

The rearrangement uses TRBV4-3 and TRBJ1-1, with no clear D. CDR1 is LGHNA, CDR2 YSLEER, per germline. This CDR3 spans 15 amino acids. The V end lost 4 bases, the J end lost 1 base, and 13 bases lay between the germline ends. This CDR3 is CASSRNGRGNTEAFF. In nucleotides, the CDR3 is TGCGCCAGCAGCCGCAACGGGCGGGGGAACACTGAAGCTTTCTTT.

The rearrangement uses TRBV28 and TRBJ1-6; 7 bases fit TRBD1. Germline assignment: CDR1 MDHEN and CDR2 SYDVKM. The CDR3 runs to 13 residues. The V segment lost 8 bases and the J segment 15 bases; nucleotides outside the gene matches: 13. The CDR3 reads CASYRDSPSNLHF. The CDR3 nucleotides read TGTGCCAGCTACCGGGACAGCCCTTCGAACCTCCACTTT.

The sample holds one count of this clone. The V call is TRBV7-3, the J call TRBJ2-1, with D possibly matching TRBD2 (5 bases). V lost 0 bases to trimming and J lost 10 bases, with 10 bases between them. The CDR3 totals 13 residues. Germline CDR1 is SGHTA and CDR2 is FQGTGA. The CDR3 spells CASSLTVGVEQFF. In DNA form, the CDR3 reads TGTGCCAGCAGCTTAACTGTGGGAGTCGAGCAGTTCTTC.

This clone was counted once. This chain joins TRBV7-3 and TRBJ2-2; no firm D call. Germline V gene lookup returns CDR1 SGHTA and CDR2 FQGTGA. Trimming removed 5 bases from V and 4 bases from J, with 5 bases in between. The CDR3 contains 12 residues. Written as DNA, the CDR3 is TGTGCCAGCAGCGATTTCACCGGGGAGCTGTTTTTT. Protein: CASSDFTGELFF.

The chain carries TRBV5-3 and TRBJ1-4; D is undetermined. TRBV5-3 is reported as an ORF; its role is uncertain. This CDR3 region has 15 residues. V lost 2 bases, J lost 5 bases, and 13 bases lay in between. CDR3 loop: CARSFRQNSNEKLFF. Written as DNA, the CDR3 is TGTGCCAGAAGCTTTCGACAAAATTCAAATGAAAAACTGTTTTTT.

This rearrangement joins TRBV7-2 to TRBJ2-3; TRBD2 is a possible D gene (6 bases). The V end was cut by 5 bases, the J end by 0 bases, with 24 bases between. The CDR3 is 19 residues long. The germline V gene has CDR1 SGHTA and CDR2 FQGNSA. The CDR3 protein is CASSPHRTTIPFSTDTQYF. CDR3 DNA: TGTGCCAGCAGCCCGCATAGGACTACCATTCCTTTTAGCACAGATACGCAGTATTTT. Using reference TRBV7-2 and TRBJ2-3 for the parts outside the CDR3, the full variable domain is GAGVSQSPSNKVTEKGKDVELRCDPISGHTALYWYRQSLGQGLEFLIYFQGNSAPDKSGLPSDRFSAERTGGSVSTLTIQRTQQEDSAVYLCASSPHRTTIPFSTDTQYFGPGTRLTVL.

This clone has only one observation. The genes are TRBV6-5 and TRBJ1-5; D is ambiguous. The germline gives CDR1 MNHEY, CDR2 SVGAGI. This CDR3 region has 13 residues. V was pared by 8 bases and J by 0 bases, with 8 bases between. The CDR3 is CASRTDSNQPQHF. The CDR3 DNA is TGTGCCAGCCGGACGGATAGCAATCAGCCCCAGCATTTT.

J is TRBJ1-2 and V is TRBV19; D unresolved. Germline V gene sequence: CDR1 LNHDA, CDR2 SQIVND (reference sequence). V was shortened by 1 base and J by 7 bases, with 7 bases between the two germline ends. The CDR3 is made up of 12 amino acids. The CDR3 DNA follows: TGTGCCAGTAGTATAGGCGTCCTTGGCTACACCTTC. As protein: CASSIGVLGYTF.

Only one count was recorded for this clone. The rearrangement links TRBV29-1 to TRBJ1-5; D is possibly TRBD1 (6 bases). Trimming removed 4 bases at V and 4 bases at J, with 11 bases between. Germline assignment: CDR1 SQVTM and CDR2 ANQGSEA. This CDR3 spans 13 amino acids. This CDR3 is CSVVQGGNQPQHF. CDR3 sequence (DNA): TGCAGCGTTGTCCAAGGGGGGAATCAGCCCCAGCATTTT.

The rearrangement uses TRBV28 and TRBJ1-2; 7 nucleotides align to TRBD1. The trim removed 5 bases at V and 2 bases at J, leaving 8 bases unmatched. CDR3 length equals 15 residues. Germline V gene data show CDR1 as MDHEN and CDR2 as SYDVKM. CDR3 bases: TGTGCCAGCAGTCTCAGGGGGGGTAACAACTATGGCTACACCTTC. Translating gives CASSLRGGNNYGYTF.

The J gene is TRBJ1-2, the V gene TRBV5-6; TRBD1 aligns across 8 bases. J lost 4 bases, V lost 7 bases, and 6 bases had no gene match. Germline V lookup: CDR1 SGHDT, CDR2 YYEEEE. The CDR3 is 13 residues long. DNA of the CDR3: TGTGCCAGCTCCTTGGACAGGGCCTATGGCTACACCTTC. This encodes CASSLDRAYGYTF.

The chain recombines TRBV9 with TRBJ2-7; D is unclear. Trimming took 4 bases from V and 5 from J, leaving 13 bases between them. This CDR3 region has 13 residues. Germline CDR1 SGDLS, CDR2 YYNGEE. The CDR3, as DNA: TGTGCCAGCAGCCCTTACGGGCCTAACGAGCAGTACTTC. It codes for CASSPYGPNEQYF.